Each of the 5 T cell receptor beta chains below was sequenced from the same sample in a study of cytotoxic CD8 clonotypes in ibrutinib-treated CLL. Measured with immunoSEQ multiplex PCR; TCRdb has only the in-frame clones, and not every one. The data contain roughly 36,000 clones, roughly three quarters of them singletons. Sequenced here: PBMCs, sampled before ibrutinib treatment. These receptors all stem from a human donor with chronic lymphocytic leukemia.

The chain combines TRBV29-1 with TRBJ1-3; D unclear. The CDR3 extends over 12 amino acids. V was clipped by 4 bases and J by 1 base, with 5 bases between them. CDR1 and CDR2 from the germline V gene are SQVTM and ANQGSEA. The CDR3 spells CSVAGSGNTIYF. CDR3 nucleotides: TGCAGCGTTGCGGGGTCTGGAAACACCATATATTTT.

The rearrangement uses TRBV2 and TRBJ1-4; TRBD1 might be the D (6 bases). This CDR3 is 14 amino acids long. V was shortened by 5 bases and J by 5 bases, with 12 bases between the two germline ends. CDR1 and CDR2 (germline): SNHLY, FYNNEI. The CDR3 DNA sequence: TGTGCCAGCAGTCAACAGGGATTAAATGAAAAACTGTTTTTT. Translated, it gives CASSQQGLNEKLFF.

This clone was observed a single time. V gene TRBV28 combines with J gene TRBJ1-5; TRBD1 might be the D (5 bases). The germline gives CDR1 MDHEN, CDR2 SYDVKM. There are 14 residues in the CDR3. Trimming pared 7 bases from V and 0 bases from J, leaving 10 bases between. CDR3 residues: CASTPGGSNQPQHF. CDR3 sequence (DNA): TGTGCCAGCACACCGGGGGGTAGCAATCAGCCCCAGCATTTT.

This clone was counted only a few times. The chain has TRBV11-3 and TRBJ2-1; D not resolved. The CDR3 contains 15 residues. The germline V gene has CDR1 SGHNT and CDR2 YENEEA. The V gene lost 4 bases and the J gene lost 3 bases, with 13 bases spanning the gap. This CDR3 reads CASSSFDSLYNEQFF. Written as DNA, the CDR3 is TGTGCCAGCAGCTCATTCGACTCCCTCTACAATGAGCAGTTCTTC.

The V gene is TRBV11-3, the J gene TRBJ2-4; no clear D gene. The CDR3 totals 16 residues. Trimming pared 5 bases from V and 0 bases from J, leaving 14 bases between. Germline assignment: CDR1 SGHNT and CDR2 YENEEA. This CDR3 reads CASSPHTSLAKNIQYF. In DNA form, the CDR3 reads TGTGCCAGCAGCCCGCATACGTCGCTAGCCAAAAACATTCAGTACTTC.